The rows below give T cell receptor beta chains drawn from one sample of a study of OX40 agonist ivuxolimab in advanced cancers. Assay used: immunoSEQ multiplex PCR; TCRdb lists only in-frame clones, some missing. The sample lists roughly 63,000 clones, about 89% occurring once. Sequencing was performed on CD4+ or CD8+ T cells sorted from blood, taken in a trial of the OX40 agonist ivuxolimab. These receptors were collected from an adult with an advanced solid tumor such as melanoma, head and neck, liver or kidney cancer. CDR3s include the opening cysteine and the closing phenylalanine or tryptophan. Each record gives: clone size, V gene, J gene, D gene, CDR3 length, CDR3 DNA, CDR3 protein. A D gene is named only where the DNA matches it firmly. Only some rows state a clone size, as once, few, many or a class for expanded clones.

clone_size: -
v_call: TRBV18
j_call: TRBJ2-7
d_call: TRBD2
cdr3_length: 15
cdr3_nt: TGTGCCAGCTCACCAACTAGCGGGAGTGGTGGCGAGCAGTACTTC
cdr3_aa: CASSPTSGSGGEQYF

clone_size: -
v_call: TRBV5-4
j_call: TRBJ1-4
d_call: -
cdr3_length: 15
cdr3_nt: TGTGCCAGCAGCTTAACTCGCACAACTAATGAAAAACTGTTTTTT
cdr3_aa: CASSLTRTTNEKLFF

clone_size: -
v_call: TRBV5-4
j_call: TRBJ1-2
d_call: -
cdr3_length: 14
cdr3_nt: TGTGCCAGCAGCTTGGGGGGACATAACTATGGCTACACCTTC
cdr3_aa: CASSLGGHNYGYTF

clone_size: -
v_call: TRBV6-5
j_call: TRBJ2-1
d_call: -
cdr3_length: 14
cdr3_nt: TGTGCCATAAAACCGGGACCCCTAAGGGATGAGCAGTTCTTC
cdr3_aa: CAIKPGPLRDEQFF

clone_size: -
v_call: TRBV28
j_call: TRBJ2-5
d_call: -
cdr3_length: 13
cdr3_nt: TGTGCCAGCAGTTTGGGGTTTAGCGAGACCCAGTACTTC
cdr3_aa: CASSLGFSETQYF

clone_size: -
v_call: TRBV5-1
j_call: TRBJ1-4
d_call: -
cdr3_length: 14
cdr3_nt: TGCGCCAGCAGCTCTACCGGGCTAAATGAAAAACTGTTTTTT
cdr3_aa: CASSSTGLNEKLFF

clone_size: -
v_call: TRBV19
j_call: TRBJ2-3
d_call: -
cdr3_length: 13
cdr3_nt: TGTGCCAGTTCAGCGGGTATCACAGATACGCAGTATTTT
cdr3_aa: CASSAGITDTQYF

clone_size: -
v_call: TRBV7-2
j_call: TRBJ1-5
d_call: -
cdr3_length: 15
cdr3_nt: TGTGCCAGCAGCTTGTATGGGGGAGGCTCTCAGCCCCAGCATTTT
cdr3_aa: CASSLYGGGSQPQHF

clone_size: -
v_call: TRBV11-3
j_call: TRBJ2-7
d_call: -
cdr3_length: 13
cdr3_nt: TGTGCCAGCAGCTTAAGTCAGACCTACGAGCAGTACTTC
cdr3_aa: CASSLSQTYEQYF

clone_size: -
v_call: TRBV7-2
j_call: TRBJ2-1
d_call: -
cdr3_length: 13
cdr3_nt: TGTGCCAGCACCCGAAATGTATACAATGAGCAGTTCTTC
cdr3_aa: CASTRNVYNEQFF

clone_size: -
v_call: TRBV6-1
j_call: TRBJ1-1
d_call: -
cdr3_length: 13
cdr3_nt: TGTGCCAGCAGCGGACAGATGAACACTGAAGCTTTCTTT
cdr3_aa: CASSGQMNTEAFF

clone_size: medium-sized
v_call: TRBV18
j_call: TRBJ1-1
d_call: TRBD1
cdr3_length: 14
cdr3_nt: TGTGCCAGCTCACGAGAGACAGGGGGCACTGAAGCTTTCTTT
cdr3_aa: CASSRETGGTEAFF

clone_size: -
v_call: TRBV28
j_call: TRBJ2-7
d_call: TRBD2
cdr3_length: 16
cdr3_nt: TGTGCCAGCAGGCCCGGGACTAGCGGGGCCTCCTACGAGCAGTACTTC
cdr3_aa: CASRPGTSGASYEQYF

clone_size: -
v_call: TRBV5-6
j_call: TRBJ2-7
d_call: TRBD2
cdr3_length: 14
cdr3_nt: TGTGCCAGCAGCTCCGGACTAGTCACCTACGAGCAGTACTTC
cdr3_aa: CASSSGLVTYEQYF

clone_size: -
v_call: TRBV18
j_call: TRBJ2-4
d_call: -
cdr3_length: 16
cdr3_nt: TGTGCCAGCTCACCTGGACAGTTCCTAGCCAAAAACATTCAGTACTTC
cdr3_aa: CASSPGQFLAKNIQYF

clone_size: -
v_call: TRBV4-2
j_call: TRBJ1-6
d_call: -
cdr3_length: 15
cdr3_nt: TGTGCCAGCAGCCAAGATACAGGCGTCGGTTCACCCCTCCACTTT
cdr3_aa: CASSQDTGVGSPLHF

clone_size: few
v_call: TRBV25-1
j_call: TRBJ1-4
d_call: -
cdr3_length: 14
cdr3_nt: TGTGCCAGCAGTGAAGGGAAGCTCGTAGGAAAACTGTTTTTT
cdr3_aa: CASSEGKLVGKLFF

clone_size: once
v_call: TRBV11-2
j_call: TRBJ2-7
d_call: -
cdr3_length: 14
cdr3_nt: TGTGCCAGCAGCGTAGTCTTTAGACGTTACGAGCAGTACTTC
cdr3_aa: CASSVVFRRYEQYF

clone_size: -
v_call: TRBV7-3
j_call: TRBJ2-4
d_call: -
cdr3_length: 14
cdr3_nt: TGTGCCAGCAGCTCCGGACCCGGGGCGAACATTCAGTACTTC
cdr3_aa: CASSSGPGANIQYF

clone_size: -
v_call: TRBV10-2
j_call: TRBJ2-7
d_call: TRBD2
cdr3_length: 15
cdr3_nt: TGCGCCAGCATGCCCCCACGCGGGAGAGCTGGGGAGCAGTACTTC
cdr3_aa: CASMPPRGRAGEQYF

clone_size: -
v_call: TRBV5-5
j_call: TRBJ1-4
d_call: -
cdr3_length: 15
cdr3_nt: TGTGCCAGCAGCTTGGAGGTGACAACTAATGAAAAACTGTTTTTT
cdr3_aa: CASSLEVTTNEKLFF